Listed below are T cell receptor beta chains from one sample, sequenced in a study of shared clonotypes between healthy human individuals. TCRdb's copy holds only in-frame clones and misses some; the assay was immunoSEQ multiplex PCR. This sample has roughly 1,600,000 clones, with around 98.5% found just once. The sample taken for sequencing was naive CD4+ T cells sorted from blood. These receptors all come from a man under 40 in good health. The CDR3 runs from the conserved cysteine through the conserved F or W. The D gene is left open where the match is weak. Clone size appears in some rows only: once, few, many, or a class for an expanded clone.

J gene | clone size | D gene | V gene | CDR3 DNA | CDR3 protein
TRBJ2-7 | NA | NA | TRBV7-2 | TGTGCCAGCAGCCTTTTTTTTGCGGGAACCTACGAGCAGTACTTC | CASSLFFAGTYEQYF
TRBJ1-2 | NA | NA | TRBV10-1 | TGCGCCAGCAGTTTATCCAGGGGTTATGGCTACACCTTC | CASSLSRGYGYTF
TRBJ2-7 | NA | NA | TRBV7-6 | TGTGCCAGCAGCGCACTATCAGGCTTAGTTAAGTACTTC | CASSALSGLVKYF
TRBJ2-6 | NA | NA | TRBV5-1 | TGCGCCAGCAGCTTATCAACTGGGGCCAACGTCCTGACTTTC | CASSLSTGANVLTF
TRBJ2-5 | NA | TRBD2 | TRBV28 | TGTGCCAGCAGTCAGGTAGCGGGAGGGCCGGAGACCCAGTACTTC | CASSQVAGGPETQYF
TRBJ2-3 | once | TRBD2 | TRBV18 | TGTGCCAGCACGGAATCGACTAGCGGGAGTGTCGGAGATACGCAGTATTTT | CASTESTSGSVGDTQYF
TRBJ2-7 | NA | NA | TRBV6-5 | TGTGCCAGCAGTTACTCTACCGCGGGCAGCTCCTACGAGCAGTACTTC | CASSYSTAGSSYEQYF
TRBJ2-1 | NA | NA | TRBV28 | TGTGCCAGCAGTTCCCCCGCGGGGCATGAGCAGTTCTTC | CASSSPAGHEQFF
TRBJ1-1 | NA | NA | TRBV2 | TGTGCCAGCAGTGTGGTGGGGGTAAGCACTGAAGCTTTCTTT | CASSVVGVSTEAFF
TRBJ1-3 | NA | TRBD1 | TRBV9 | TGTGCCAGCAGCCCAAGGGGGACAGGGGGTGGAAGCTCTGGAAACACCATATATTTT | CASSPRGTGGGSSGNTIYF
TRBJ2-5 | NA | NA | TRBV18 | TGTGCCAGCTCACCACCTCACATGTCCCAGTACTTC | CASSPPHMSQYF
TRBJ1-5 | NA | TRBD1 | TRBV19 | TGTGCCAGTAGCCTCTCCGGGACAGGGAATCAGCCCCAGCATTTT | CASSLSGTGNQPQHF
TRBJ2-5 | NA | NA | TRBV5-1 | TGCGCCAGCAGCTTGGCCTCACACTCAACGGGGACCCAGTACTTC | CASSLASHSTGTQYF
TRBJ1-4 | NA | NA | TRBV7-8 | TGTGCCAGCAGCTTATGGAGGGAAACTAATGAAAAACTGTTTTTT | CASSLWRETNEKLFF
TRBJ1-1 | NA | NA | TRBV5-1 | TGCGCCAGCAGCGGGTTCTTGAACACTGAAGCTTTCTTT | CASSGFLNTEAFF
TRBJ1-3 | NA | NA | TRBV6-6 | TGTGCCAGCAGGCCGTTGGGTGACTCTGGAAACACCATATATTTT | CASRPLGDSGNTIYF
TRBJ2-7 | NA | NA | TRBV9 | TGTGCCACTACCTCGGAGGCTTCCGGCTCCTACGAGCAGTACTTC | CATTSEASGSYEQYF
TRBJ2-1 | NA | TRBD2 | TRBV7-8 | TGTGCCAGCGTCTCTAGCGGGGACCTCTCCTACAATGAGCAGTTCTTC | CASVSSGDLSYNEQFF
TRBJ2-1 | NA | NA | TRBV5-1 | TGCGCCAGCAGCCGTACTACACAGGGTTATGAGCAGTTCTTC | CASSRTTQGYEQFF
TRBJ1-1 | NA | NA | TRBV29-1 | TGCAGCGTTACGGAAAATGGGGCTTTCTTT | CSVTENGAFF
TRBJ2-1 | NA | TRBD2 | TRBV7-7 | TGTGCCAGCAGCCGGACTAGCGGGAGGCGCAATGAGCAGTTCTTC | CASSRTSGRRNEQFF
TRBJ2-3 | NA | TRBD2 | TRBV5-1 | TGCGCCAGCAGCTTAGGGCTAGCGGGGGTTACAGATACGCAGTATTTT | CASSLGLAGVTDTQYF
TRBJ2-2 | NA | TRBD1 | TRBV9 | TGTGCCAGCAGCGTTTCACAGGGGACCCCAAGGTCCGGGGAGCTGTTTTTT | CASSVSQGTPRSGELFF